What follows are 26 T cell receptor beta chains derived from one specimen sequenced in a study of shared clonotypes between healthy human individuals. Sequenced by immunoSEQ multiplex PCR; TCRdb stores in-frame clones only, minus some. The sample consists of over a million clones, over 95% of them appearing once. The specimen sequenced was naive CD4+ T cells sorted from blood. Specified subset: CD45RA+ positively selected. The origin of the receptors is a man aged 30-40 years in good health.

Of note for this clone: This sample also contains other DNA sequences that code for the same CDR3. The gene calls are TRBV19 and TRBJ2-5, with D possibly matching TRBD1 (6 bases). This CDR3 comprises 13 residues. Germline CDR1 reads LNHDA; CDR2 reads SQIVND (reference sequence). Trimming left V 2 bases short and J 4 bases short, with 8 bases between. CDR3 sequence reads: CASSIQGRETQYF. The CDR3 bases are TGTGCCAGTAGTATACAGGGGCGAGAGACCCAGTACTTC. The whole variable domain, remainder taken from reference TRBV19 and TRBJ2-5, is DGGITQSPKYLFRKEGQNVTLSCEQNLNHDAMYWYRQDPGQGLRLIYYSQIVNDFQKGDIAEGYSVSREKKESFPLTVTSAQKNPTAFYLCASSIQGRETQYFGPGTRLLVL.

The rearrangement joins TRBV5-1 to TRBJ2-5; 12 positions agree with TRBD2. Germline CDR1 is SGHRS and CDR2 is YFSETQ. V was clipped by 8 bases and J by 0 bases; unmatched bases: 5. The CDR3 is 15 residues long. In DNA form, the CDR3 reads TGCGCCAGTAAGGGACTAGCGGGTGACCAAGAGACCCAGTACTTC. Amino acids: CASKGLAGDQETQYF.

The chain combines TRBV19 with TRBJ2-1; 8 positions agree with TRBD2. Per the germline V gene, CDR1 is LNHDA and CDR2 is SQIVND (reference sequence). The length of the CDR3 is 16 residues. The J segment lost 8 bases and the V segment lost 3 bases, leaving 12 bases of the junction unmatched. In DNA, the CDR3 is TGTGCCAGTAGTATTTCTTCTCGCGGGAGGTTCGATGAGCAGTTCTTC. Protein: CASSISSRGRFDEQFF. The full variable domain, completed using reference TRBV19 and TRBJ2-1, is DGGITQSPKYLFRKEGQNVTLSCEQNLNHDAMYWYRQDPGQGLRLIYYSQIVNDFQKGDIAEGYSVSREKKESFPLTVTSAQKNPTAFYLCASSISSRGRFDEQFFGPGTRLTVL.

The chain has TRBV5-4 and TRBJ1-2; no clear D. Trimming shortened V by 1 base and J by 4 bases, and 8 bases separated the two germline ends. The CDR3 length is 13 residues. CDR1 SGHNT and CDR2 YYREEE come from the germline V gene (reference sequence). The CDR3 nucleotides read TGTGCCAGCAGCTTGAGCACAATCTATGGCTACACCTTC. Amino acid sequence: CASSLSTIYGYTF.

V is TRBV2 and J is TRBJ1-3, with 8 bases matching TRBD1. The germline V gene has CDR1 SNHLY and CDR2 FYNNEI. V lost 4 bases and J lost 0; bases outside the gene matches: 11. The CDR3 totals 18 residues. CDR3 in DNA: TGTGCCAGCAGTGCGGCAGGGGGCCACTGGAACTCTGGAAACACCATATATTTT. Translation: CASSAAGGHWNSGNTIYF.

The gene calls are TRBV5-4 and TRBJ2-1, with D possibly matching TRBD2 (6 bases). Trimming removed 2 bases at V and 0 bases at J, with 12 bases between. The CDR3 covers 16 residues. The germline CDR1 and CDR2 sequences are SGHNT and YYREEE (reference sequence). The CDR3 protein is CASSFGGKSSYNEQFF. In DNA form, the CDR3 reads TGTGCCAGCAGCTTCGGCGGGAAGAGCTCCTACAATGAGCAGTTCTTC.

This chain uses TRBV10-1 with TRBJ2-1, with 9 bases aligning to TRBD2. The CDR3 consists of 14 residues. Per the germline V gene, CDR1 is WNHNN and CDR2 is SYGVQD (reference sequence). The V and J ends lost 2 bases and 9 bases, in that order; junction bases with no gene match: 5. CDR3 bases: TGCGCCAGCAGTGAGGTAGCGGGAGTCACTGAGCAGTTCTTC. It yields the protein CASSEVAGVTEQFF.

The chain couples TRBV7-9 to TRBJ2-5; 9 bases agree with TRBD1. V was clipped by 3 bases and J by 2 bases; unmatched bases: 4. This CDR3 is 15 amino acids long. Germline V gives CDR1 SEHNR, CDR2 FQNEAQ (reference sequence). The chain's CDR3 is CASSFPTGGQETQYF. The CDR3 nucleotides are TGTGCCAGCAGCTTCCCGACAGGGGGTCAAGAGACCCAGTACTTC.

This rearrangement joins TRBV13 to TRBJ2-7; 15 bases match TRBD2. The CDR3 sequence is 17 residues long. The junction had 10 bases not matched to a gene; V was cut back by 5 bases and J by 5 bases. Germline V lookup: CDR1 PRHDT, CDR2 FYEKMQ (reference sequence). The CDR3 DNA follows: TGTGCCAGCAGCACGGGACTAGCGGGAGGCCCAGGCAACGAGCAGTACTTC. Translating gives CASSTGLAGGPGNEQYF.

CDR3 loop: CASSARGLAGTGELFF. For the CDR3, the DNA is TGTGCCAGTAGCGCACGCGGACTAGCGGGAACCGGGGAGCTGTTTTTT. The V gene is TRBV19, the J gene TRBJ2-2; 12 bases match TRBD2. With 6 bases clipped from V and 5 bases from J, the junction kept 7 bases outside the gene matches. Looked up from germline, CDR1 is LNHDA and CDR2 is SQIVND (reference sequence). The CDR3 has 16 amino acids.

The V call is TRBV28, the J call TRBJ2-7, with 8 bases identical to TRBD2. The CDR3 sequence is 16 residues long. Germline V gene lookup returns CDR1 MDHEN and CDR2 SYDVKM. Trimming removed 3 bases from V and 2 bases from J; junction bases left unmatched: 9. The CDR3 region has the DNA TGTGCCAGCAGTTTCCATATGAGCGGGGGCCCCTACGAGCAGTACTTC. As protein: CASSFHMSGGPYEQYF.

V gene TRBV27 combines with J gene TRBJ2-5; 9 nucleotides match TRBD1. The CDR3 covers 17 residues. CDR1 is MNHEY and CDR2 is SMNVEV in the germline V gene (reference sequence). V shed 4 bases and J 4 bases; nucleotides not matched to a gene: 13. The CDR3 spells CASSSKGQGAVGETQYF. The CDR3 DNA reads TGTGCCAGCAGTTCCAAGGGACAGGGAGCTGTTGGAGAGACCCAGTACTTC.

This chain uses TRBV2 with TRBJ2-7; perhaps TRBD2 as D (5 bases). The CDR3 length is 13 residues. Trimming pared 8 bases from V and 1 base from J, leaving 12 bases between. The germline V gene encodes CDR1 SNHLY and CDR2 FYNNEI. CDR3 sequence reads: CASGGDNSYEQYF. As DNA, the CDR3 is TGTGCCAGCGGAGGCGACAATTCCTACGAGCAGTACTTC.

CDR3 sequence (DNA): TGCGCCAGCAGCTTGTGGAGGAGAAACACCGGGGAGCTGTTTTTT. Its translation: CASSLWRRNTGELFF. This rearrangement joins TRBV5-1 to TRBJ2-2; D perhaps matches TRBD2 (5 bases). The CDR3 is made up of 15 amino acids. Germline V gene lookup returns CDR1 SGHRS and CDR2 YFSETQ. V dropped 1 base and J dropped 2 bases, with 9 bases sitting between them. The full variable domain, completed using reference TRBV5-1 and TRBJ2-2, is KAGVTQTPRYLIKTRGQQVTLSCSPISGHRSVSWYQQTPGQGLQFLFEYFSETQRNKGNFPGRFSGRQFSNSRSEMNVSTLELGDSALYLCASSLWRRNTGELFFGEGSRLTVL.

This chain links TRBV11-2 with TRBJ2-3; D is possibly TRBD1 or TRBD2 (8 bases each). Trimming left V 4 bases short and J 2 bases short, with 16 bases between. The CDR3 extends over 16 amino acids. CDR1 is SGHAT and CDR2 is FQNNGV in the germline V gene. The CDR3, as DNA: TGTGCCAGCAGCTCAGGGGGCGGGAGGTCCACAGATACGCAGTATTTT. It translates to CASSSGGGRSTDTQYF.

The genes are TRBV10-3 and TRBJ2-7, with 12 nucleotides matching TRBD2. The germline V gene has CDR1 ENHRY and CDR2 SYGVKD. V lost 3 bases and J lost 3; bases outside the gene matches: 15. CDR3 size: 19 residues. The DNA for the CDR3 is TGTGCCATCAGTGACCCTAGCGGGAGGGCCGATTCCGACATCTACGAGCAGTACTTC. Protein sequence: CAISDPSGRADSDIYEQYF.

The rearrangement joins TRBV5-4 to TRBJ1-2; 9 bases fit TRBD1. Per germline, CDR1 SGHNT and CDR2 YYREEE (reference sequence). The CDR3 is 12 residues long. The ends lost 10 bases at V and 5 bases at J; junction bases unmatched: 6. CDR3: CASRDRDYGYTF. The CDR3 nucleotides read TGTGCCTCCCGGGACAGGGATTATGGCTACACCTTC.

Comment on this clone: The same CDR3 also results from other DNA sequences found in this sample. This chain joins TRBV5-1 and TRBJ2-2; 8 bases fit TRBD1. V was clipped by 1 base and J by 4 bases; unmatched bases: 0. This CDR3 is 14 amino acids long. Germline-derived CDR1 and CDR2 are SGHRS and YFSETQ. CDR3 loop: CASSLTGGTGELFF. CDR3 DNA: TGCGCCAGCAGCTTGACAGGGGGCACCGGGGAGCTGTTTTTT.

V gene TRBV2 combines with J gene TRBJ1-2, with a tentative D call TRBD1 (6 bases). Per germline, CDR1 SNHLY and CDR2 FYNNEI. V gave up 3 bases and J gave up 3 bases, with 17 bases separating them. This CDR3 is built from 16 residues. The CDR3 reads CASSDPGGRFYYGYTF. The CDR3 DNA is TGTGCCAGCAGTGACCCTGGGGGGCGGTTCTACTATGGCTACACCTTC.

The chain carries TRBV7-6 and TRBJ2-1; TRBD2 aligns across 12 bases. This CDR3 comprises 16 residues. Losses at the gene ends were 4 bases for V and 5 bases for J; bases not matched to a gene: 6. Germline-derived CDR1 and CDR2 are SGHVS and FNYEAQ. CDR3 nucleotides: TGTGCCAGCAGCTCGCCGGGACTAGCGGGCGACAATGAGCAGTTCTTC. As protein: CASSSPGLAGDNEQFF.

V gene TRBV5-6 combines with J gene TRBJ2-1; no reliable D call. CDR3 length: 14 residues. The V gene lost 2 bases and the J gene lost 4 bases, with 10 bases spanning the gap. Germline V gene sequence: CDR1 SGHDT, CDR2 YYEEEE. CDR3 DNA: TGTGCCAGCAGCTTTGTTTCTTTATACAATGAGCAGTTCTTC. Its translation: CASSFVSLYNEQFF.

For this clone: At the DNA level, this CDR3 is encoded by other sequences in the same sample as well. CDR3 loop: CASSLTYEQYF. The CDR3 region has the DNA TGTGCCAGCAGCTTAACCTACGAGCAGTACTTC. V is TRBV7-9 and J is TRBJ2-7; D remains ambiguous. The germline gives CDR1 SEHNR, CDR2 FQNEAQ (reference sequence). V lost 2 bases and J lost 2, with 1 base in between. This CDR3 comprises 11 residues.

Here the CDR3 reads CASSSGQTNTEAFF. The CDR3, as DNA: TGTGCCAGCAGCTCAGGACAGACGAACACTGAAGCTTTCTTT. The V call is TRBV2, the J call TRBJ1-1; possibly TRBD1 for D (6 bases). CDR3 length equals 14 residues. Trimming left V 6 bases short and J 1 base short, with 12 bases between. Germline loops: CDR1 SNHLY, CDR2 FYNNEI.

This clone is a singleton in its sample. V gene TRBV21-1 combines with J gene TRBJ2-3; the table assigns TRBD1, which was not confirmed against the DNA. TRBV21-1 is a listed pseudogene. CDR3 length equals 17 residues. The CDR3 DNA reads TGTGCCAGCAGCAAAGTAGAGACAGGGCCTTGCGCAGATACGCAGTATTTT. It encodes CASSKVETGPCADTQYF.

The chain links TRBV19 to TRBJ2-2; 7 bases fit TRBD1. The CDR3 consists of 13 residues. Germline-derived CDR1 and CDR2 are LNHDA and SQIVND (reference sequence). Unmatched junction bases numbered 2, after V lost 10 bases and J lost 0 bases. CDR3 protein: CATGQANTGELFF. CDR3 DNA sequence: TGTGCCACAGGACAGGCGAACACCGGGGAGCTGTTTTTT.

This clone was counted once. The chain joins TRBV2 to TRBJ2-5; D is undetermined. Trimming took 7 bases from V and 2 from J, leaving 14 bases between them. CDR1 SNHLY and CDR2 FYNNEI come from the germline V gene. The CDR3 spans 14 residues. This CDR3 is CASTYPGAQETQYF. The DNA for the CDR3 is TGTGCCAGCACGTACCCAGGCGCGCAAGAGACCCAGTACTTC.